Following are 23 T cell receptor beta chains from one sample sequenced in a study of blood T cell repertoires in COVID-19. Data came from immunoSEQ multiplex PCR; TCRdb stores just in-frame clones and leaves some out. The data show about 300,000 clones, more than 80% seen once. Sequenced material: peripheral blood. The receptors come from a woman aged 45-59 years with COVID-19, enrolled during active disease.

The rearrangement joins TRBV3-1 (or the pseudogene TRBV3-2) to TRBJ2-1; tentatively, D is TRBD2 (7 bases). CDR3 size: 13 residues. The germline V and J ends were trimmed by 5 bases and 13 bases, with 18 bases remaining between them. Germline loops: CDR1 LGHDT, CDR2 YNNKEL (reference sequence). CDR3 coding DNA: TGTGCCAGCAGCTCCAGAGGGGGACTAACTCAGTTCTTC. Translated: CASSSRGGLTQFF.

The rearrangement joins TRBV6-6 to TRBJ2-5; no clear D. Looked up from germline, CDR1 is MNHNY and CDR2 is SVGAGI (reference sequence). The V gene lost 4 bases and the J gene lost 5 bases, with 5 bases spanning the gap. The length of the CDR3 is 11 residues. CDR3 protein: CASSFGETQYF. DNA of the CDR3: TGTGCCAGCAGTTTTGGCGAGACCCAGTACTTC.

The chain joins TRBV19 to TRBJ1-1; 8 bases map to TRBD1. V trimming: 5 bases; J trimming: 0 bases; junction bases outside the gene matches: 5. The CDR3 length is 15 residues. Looked up from germline, CDR1 is LNHDA and CDR2 is SQIVND (reference sequence). The CDR3 reads CASSPGGMMNTEAFF. The CDR3 bases are TGTGCCAGTAGTCCAGGGGGCATGATGAACACTGAAGCTTTCTTT.

The chain has TRBV7-2 and TRBJ1-3; no definite D call. This CDR3 has 16 amino acids. Trimming cost V 4 bases and J 0 bases, with 13 bases left between them. Germline V gene sequence: CDR1 SGHTA, CDR2 FQGNSA. The CDR3 reads CASSYSSSLSGNTIYF. The CDR3, as DNA: TGTGCCAGCAGCTACAGTAGTTCGCTCTCTGGAAACACCATATATTTT.

This chain uses TRBV5-1 with TRBJ2-1, with 11 bases identical to TRBD2. The trim removed 0 bases at V and 4 bases at J, leaving 6 bases unmatched. The CDR3 contains 17 residues. Germline V gene data show CDR1 as SGHRS and CDR2 as YFSETQ. CDR3 sequence (DNA): TGCGCCAGCAGCTTGGAGTTAGCGGGAGGGCCTTACAATGAGCAGTTCTTC. This encodes CASSLELAGGPYNEQFF.

The chain links TRBV24-1 to TRBJ1-4; D uncertain. Germline V gives CDR1 KGHDR, CDR2 SFDVKD. This CDR3 spans 18 amino acids. The V and J ends lost 0 bases and 5 bases respectively, with 18 bases between them. The CDR3: CATSDLGRSHHSNEKLFF. CDR3 DNA sequence: TGTGCCACCAGTGATTTGGGCAGGTCTCACCATTCGAATGAAAAACTGTTTTTT.

The J gene is TRBJ2-7, the V gene TRBV10-3; D is ambiguous. V lost 0 bases, J lost 1 base, and 13 bases lay in between. CDR1 and CDR2 (germline): ENHRY, SYGVKD. There are 16 residues in the CDR3. The CDR3 nucleotides read TGTGCCATCAGTGAGTCGACTCTGTCTCCGTCCTACGAGCAGTACTTC. This translates into CAISESTLSPSYEQYF.

The V gene is TRBV7-9, the J gene TRBJ1-4; D is unclear. The CDR3 length is 13 residues. Germline V gene sequence: CDR1 SEHNR, CDR2 FQNEAQ (reference sequence). Trimming removed 4 bases from V and 8 bases from J, with 11 bases in between. CDR3 nucleotide sequence: TGTGCCAGCAGCTCTATGCCCCCGGAAAAACTGTTTTTT. Residues: CASSSMPPEKLFF.

V and J are TRBV24-1 and TRBJ2-7, with D maybe TRBD2 (5 bases). The CDR3 contains 16 residues. The V gene's germline CDR1 is KGHDR and CDR2 SFDVKD. The V end lost 3 bases, the J end lost 7 bases, and 21 bases lay between the germline ends. The DNA for the CDR3 is TGTGCCACCAGTGATGGGAGCGGAACATTCGGTGGGGAGCAGTACTTC. Protein: CATSDGSGTFGGEQYF.

This rearrangement joins TRBV11-3 to TRBJ2-3; possibly TRBD1 for D (6 bases). Trimming took off 5 bases at V and 2 bases at J, with 11 bases between the two ends. Germline CDR1 is SGHNT and CDR2 is YENEEA. The CDR3 length is 14 residues. The CDR3 DNA sequence: TGTGCCAGCAGCGCGACAGGACCCACAGATACGCAGTATTTT. The encoded protein is CASSATGPTDTQYF.

V gene TRBV19 combines with J gene TRBJ2-7; 13 bases are shared with TRBD2. J was trimmed by 3 bases and V by 6 bases; bases with no gene match: 8. The CDR3 spans 16 residues. In germline, CDR1 is LNHDA, CDR2 SQIVND (reference sequence). DNA of the CDR3: TGTGCCAGTAGCCGGACTAGCGGGAGTCCTAACTACGAGCAGTACTTC. Translating gives CASSRTSGSPNYEQYF.

V and J are TRBV6-6 and TRBJ2-4; D perhaps matches TRBD2 (6 bases). Trimming took off 6 bases at V and 15 bases at J, with 15 bases between the two ends. Looked up from germline, CDR1 is MNHNY and CDR2 is SVGAGI (reference sequence). This CDR3 spans 11 amino acids. For the CDR3, the DNA is TGTGCCAGCAGCTCTATGGGAGGCTGGTACTTC. It specifies CASSSMGGWYF.

This chain links TRBV7-2 with TRBJ2-5; weak D call: TRBD2 (5 bases). The V gene lost 7 bases and the J gene lost 2 bases, with 14 bases spanning the gap. This CDR3 is built from 14 residues. Germline V lookup: CDR1 SGHTA, CDR2 FQGNSA. The CDR3 spells CASTLVARQETQYF. The CDR3 coding sequence is TGTGCCAGCACCCTTGTAGCGAGACAAGAGACCCAGTACTTC.

The chain combines TRBV11-2 with TRBJ1-2; TRBD1 aligns across 7 bases. Germline V gives CDR1 SGHAT, CDR2 FQNNGV. Germline trimming cut 7 bases from V and 8 bases from J; bases unmatched to any gene: 10. The CDR3 totals 13 residues. The CDR3 DNA follows: TGTGCCAGCAACGAACCGGGACAGCGGGGCTACACCTTC. This sequence encodes CASNEPGQRGYTF.

CDR3 sequence reads: CASSILGSGELFF. CDR3 in DNA: TGTGCCAGTAGTATACTTGGCTCCGGGGAGCTGTTTTTT. The chain couples TRBV19 to TRBJ2-2; no reliable D call. The CDR3 sequence is 13 residues long. Deletions cut 2 bases from V and 6 bases from J, with 7 bases between. Germline V gives CDR1 LNHDA, CDR2 SQIVND (reference sequence).

The rearrangement uses TRBV7-9 and TRBJ1-3; the D gene is possibly TRBD1 (5 bases). The V end lost 5 bases, the J end lost 0 bases, and 11 bases lay between the germline ends. Germline V gene data show CDR1 as SEHNR and CDR2 as FQNEAQ (reference sequence). This CDR3 is 15 amino acids long. CDR3 DNA sequence: TGTGCCAGCAGCCATAGGACAATCTCTGGAAACACCATATATTTT. Translated, it gives CASSHRTISGNTIYF.

V usage is TRBV11-1 and J usage is TRBJ2-3, with a possible D match to TRBD2 (6 bases). The V and J ends lost 3 bases and 0 bases respectively, with 10 bases between them. Looked up from germline, CDR1 is SGHAT and CDR2 is FQDESV (reference sequence). The CDR3 consists of 15 residues. The CDR3 loop is CASSFGGESTDTQYF. The CDR3 nucleotides are TGTGCCAGCAGCTTCGGCGGGGAGAGCACAGATACGCAGTATTTT.

The chain recombines TRBV19 with TRBJ1-5, with 9 bases that match TRBD1. CDR1 is LNHDA, CDR2 SQIVND, per germline (reference sequence). The J segment lost 6 bases and the V segment lost 7 bases, leaving 10 bases of the junction unmatched. This CDR3 contains 15 residues. The CDR3 region is CASTRTGDGVQPQHF. CDR3 sequence (DNA): TGTGCCAGTACACGGACAGGGGACGGTGTTCAGCCCCAGCATTTT.

V is TRBV28 and J is TRBJ1-2, with D unresolved. From germline, CDR1 is MDHEN and CDR2 SYDVKM. The V end was cut by 1 base, the J end by 5 bases, with 5 bases between. There are 12 residues in the CDR3. This CDR3 is CASSLLEYGYTF. CDR3 in DNA: TGTGCCAGCAGTTTATTAGAGTATGGCTACACCTTC.

The chain carries TRBV27 and TRBJ1-4, with 7 nucleotides matching TRBD1. V lost 5 bases and J lost 3; bases outside the gene matches: 6. Germline CDR1 reads MNHEY; CDR2 reads SMNVEV (reference sequence). This CDR3 contains 15 residues. CDR3 residues: CASSVTGPSNEKLFF. CDR3 bases: TGTGCCAGCAGTGTGACAGGGCCCTCTAATGAAAAACTGTTTTTT.

V and J are TRBV6-8 and TRBJ1-2, with TRBD1 identical over 12 bases. Germline V CDR1 and CDR2: MNHGY, SAAAGT. This CDR3 comprises 19 residues. The chain's CDR3 is CDTKRGDRGPRWYVGGYTF. For the CDR3, the DNA is TGTGACACAAAGAGAGGGGACAGGGGGCCGAGGTGGTATGTAGGCGGCTACACCTTC.

This sequence joins TRBV5-8 and TRBJ2-1, with D unclear. The CDR3 is made up of 14 amino acids. Trimming shortened V by 6 bases and J by 4 bases, and 14 bases separated the two germline ends. Germline lookup yields CDR1 SGHTS and CDR2 YDEGEE. The CDR3 loop is CASTIPRTYNEQFF. CDR3 sequence (DNA): TGTGCCAGCACCATACCGCGTACTTACAATGAGCAGTTCTTC. Filled out from reference TRBV5-8 and TRBJ2-1, the complete variable domain reads EAGVTQSPTHLIKTRGQQATLRCSPISGHTSVYWYQQALGLGLQFLLWYDEGEERNRGNFPPRFSGRQFPNYSSELNVNALELEDSALYLCASTIPRTYNEQFFGPGTRLTVL.

As concerns this clone: In the same sample, other DNA sequences code for this CDR3. This sequence joins TRBV19 and TRBJ2-1, with 10 bases aligning to TRBD2. The CDR3 runs 15 residues. Germline assignment: CDR1 LNHDA and CDR2 SQIVND (reference sequence). V lost 5 bases to trimming and J lost 7 bases; unmatched junction nucleotides: 8. The CDR3 is CASSSGTSVYNEQFF. In nucleotides, the CDR3 is TGTGCCAGTAGTTCCGGGACTAGCGTTTATAATGAGCAGTTCTTC.